The clone carrying this T cell receptor beta chain was detected a few times. This sample is part of a study of blood T cell repertoires in COVID-19. Study-level information: Sample material is recorded as cDNA or gDNA derived from T cells, B-cell-depleted T cells, or PBMCs.

The protocol was immunoSEQ multiplex PCR, while the TCRdb copy is restricted to in-frame clones and leaves out a portion. Here the sample spans approximately 280,000 clones, almost 85% being singletons. The CDR3 loop spans 14 amino acids. V was pared by 1 base and J by 6 bases, with 11 bases between. Germline V gene sequence: CDR1 SEHNR, CDR2 FQNEAQ (reference sequence). The source is a man aged 50 or older with active or convalescent COVID-19. The rearrangement links TRBV7-9 to TRBJ2-3; D unresolved. The specimen sequenced was peripheral blood. CDR3 bases: TGTGCCAGCAGCTTAGAGTTTAGATCGGATACGCAGTATTTT. Translation gives CASSLEFRSDTQYF.